Sequencing of this T cell receptor (beta chain) was carried out in a study of blood T cells in healthy people across ages. General observations from the study: Bulk PBMC profiling left naive and antigen-experienced comparisons inconclusive.

The CDR3 spans 12 residues. Germline CDR1 is ENHRY and CDR2 is SYGVKD. V was cut by 4 bases and J by 2 bases, with 4 bases left in between. This clonotype was seen only a few times. Its antigen is unidentified. It was with a sample-barcoded 5' primer and a J-beta primer mix that a second PCR of roughly 7 to 11 cycles was run. Carrying 12 random nucleotides, a template-switch adaptor labeled each individual cDNA molecule. From the 5' RACE reads, TCRdb called clonotypes with MiXCR, one entry per CDR3 protein. The repertoire holds roughly 680,000 distinct CDR3 sequences, with under 25% as singletons. This chain links TRBV10-3 with TRBJ2-3; D is ambiguous. The sequence was collected from a man in his 70s in good health. Sample: blood. DNA for the CDR3: TGTGCCATCAGTGTTTACACAGATACGCAGTATTTT. Amino acids: CAISVYTDTQYF.